This T cell receptor (beta chain) was retrieved from a study of blood T cell repertoires in COVID-19. Study summary: Collection of acute and convalescent COVID-19 samples took place in the United States, Italy and Spain. From T cells, B-cell-depleted T cells, or PBMCs came the material, which was cDNA or gDNA.

This clone has more than one count but fewer than ten. Here immunoSEQ multiplex PCR was the method, and the copy in TCRdb shows in-frame clones only, minus some. The repertoire has 190,000 or so clones, 75% to 90% of them found once; the top ten carry around 9.2%. Cohort assignment relied on participant-reported clinical history. There are 14 residues in the CDR3. The V end lost 6 bases, the J end lost 1 base, and 9 bases lay between the germline ends. Germline V gene sequence: CDR1 MRHNA, CDR2 SNTAGT. This receptor was taken from a man in his forties who had recovered from COVID-19. The sample comprised PBMCs or T cells enriched from blood (not recorded which). The V gene is TRBV6-4, the J gene TRBJ2-2; possible D gene TRBD2, 6 bases. The CDR3 reads CASRPGENTGELFF. The DNA of the CDR3 is TGTGCCAGCAGACCGGGGGAGAACACCGGGGAGCTGTTTTTT.